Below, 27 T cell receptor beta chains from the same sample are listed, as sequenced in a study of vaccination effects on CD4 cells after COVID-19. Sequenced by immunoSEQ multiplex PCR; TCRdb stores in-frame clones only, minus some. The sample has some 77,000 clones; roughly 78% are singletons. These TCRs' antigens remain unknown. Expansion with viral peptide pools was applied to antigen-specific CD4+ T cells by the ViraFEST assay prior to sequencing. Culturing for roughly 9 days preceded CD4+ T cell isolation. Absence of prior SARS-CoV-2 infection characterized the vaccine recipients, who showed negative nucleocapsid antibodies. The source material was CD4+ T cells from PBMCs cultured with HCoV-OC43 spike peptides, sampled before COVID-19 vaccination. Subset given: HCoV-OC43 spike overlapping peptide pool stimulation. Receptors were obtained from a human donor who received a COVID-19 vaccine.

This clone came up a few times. CDR3 amino acids: CATSEAGTGANTGELFF. CDR3 coding DNA: TGTGCCACCAGTGAAGCCGGGACAGGGGCGAACACCGGGGAGCTGTTTTTT. This sequence joins TRBV24-1 and TRBJ2-2; 10 bases match TRBD1. The V and J ends lost 4 bases and 0 bases, in that order; junction bases with no gene match: 4. Germline V gene lookup returns CDR1 KGHDR and CDR2 SFDVKD. The CDR3 has 17 residues.

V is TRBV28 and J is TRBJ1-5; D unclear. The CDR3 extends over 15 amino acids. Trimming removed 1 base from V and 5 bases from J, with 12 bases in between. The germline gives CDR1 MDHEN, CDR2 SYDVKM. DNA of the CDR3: TGTGCCAGCAGTTTATCGAGGACGGATGATCAGCCCCAGCATTTT. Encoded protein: CASSLSRTDDQPQHF.

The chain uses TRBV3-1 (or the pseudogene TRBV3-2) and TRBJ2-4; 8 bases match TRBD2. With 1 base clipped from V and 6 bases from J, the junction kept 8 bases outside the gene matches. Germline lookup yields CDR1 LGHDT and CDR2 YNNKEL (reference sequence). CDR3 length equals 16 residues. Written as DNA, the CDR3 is TGTGCCAGCAGCCAAGGGACCGGGACTAGAGGAAACATTCAGTACTTC. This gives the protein CASSQGTGTRGNIQYF.

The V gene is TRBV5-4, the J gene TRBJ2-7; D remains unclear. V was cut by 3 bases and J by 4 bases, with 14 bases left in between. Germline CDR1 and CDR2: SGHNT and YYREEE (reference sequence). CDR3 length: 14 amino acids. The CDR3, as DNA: TGTGCCAGCAGCTCTTCAACGGTGAGGTACGAGCAGTACGTC. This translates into CASSSSTVRYEQYV.

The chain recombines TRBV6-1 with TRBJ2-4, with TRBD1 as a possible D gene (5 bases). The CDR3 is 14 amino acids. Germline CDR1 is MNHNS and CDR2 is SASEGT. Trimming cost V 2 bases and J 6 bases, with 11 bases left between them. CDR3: CASSENGAGNIQYF. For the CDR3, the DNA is TGTGCCAGCAGTGAAAATGGGGCAGGAAACATTCAGTACTTC.

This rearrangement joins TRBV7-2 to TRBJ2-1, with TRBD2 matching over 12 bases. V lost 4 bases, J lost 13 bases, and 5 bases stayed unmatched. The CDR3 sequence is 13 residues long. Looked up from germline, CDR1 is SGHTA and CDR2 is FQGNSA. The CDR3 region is CASSSGLAGPQFF. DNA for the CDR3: TGTGCCAGCAGCTCGGGACTAGCGGGCCCACAGTTCTTC.

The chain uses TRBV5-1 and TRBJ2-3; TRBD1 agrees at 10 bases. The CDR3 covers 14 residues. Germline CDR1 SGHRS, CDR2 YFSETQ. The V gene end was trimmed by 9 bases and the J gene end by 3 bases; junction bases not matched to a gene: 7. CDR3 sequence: CATRQGAVTDTQYF. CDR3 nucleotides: TGCGCCACTCGACAGGGGGCAGTTACAGATACGCAGTATTTT. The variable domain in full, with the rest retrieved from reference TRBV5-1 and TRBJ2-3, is KAGVTQTPRYLIKTRGQQVTLSCSPISGHRSVSWYQQTPGQGLQFLFEYFSETQRNKGNFPGRFSGRQFSNSRSEMNVSTLELGDSALYLCATRQGAVTDTQYFGPGTRLTVL.

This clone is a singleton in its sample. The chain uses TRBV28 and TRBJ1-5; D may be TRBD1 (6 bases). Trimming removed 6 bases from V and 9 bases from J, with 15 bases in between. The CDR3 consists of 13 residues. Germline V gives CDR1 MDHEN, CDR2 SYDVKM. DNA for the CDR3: TGTGCCAGCAGACCGGACAGATCACGGCCCCAGCATTTT. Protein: CASRPDRSRPQHF.

The CDR3 sequence: CASSQVISTIYF. The CDR3 bases are TGTGCCAGCAGCCAAGTCATCAGCACCATATATTTT. The V and J genes are TRBV14 and TRBJ1-3; no clear D gene. The CDR3 loop spans 12 amino acids. The V gene's germline CDR1 is SGHDN and CDR2 FVKESK. V lost 1 base to trimming and J lost 9 bases, with 7 bases between them.

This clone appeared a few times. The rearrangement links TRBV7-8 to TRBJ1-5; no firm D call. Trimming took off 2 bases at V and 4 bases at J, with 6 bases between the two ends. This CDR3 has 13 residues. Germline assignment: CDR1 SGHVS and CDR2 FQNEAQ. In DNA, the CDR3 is TGTGCCAGCAGCTTACGTCCAAATCAGCCCCAGCATTTT. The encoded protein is CASSLRPNQPQHF.

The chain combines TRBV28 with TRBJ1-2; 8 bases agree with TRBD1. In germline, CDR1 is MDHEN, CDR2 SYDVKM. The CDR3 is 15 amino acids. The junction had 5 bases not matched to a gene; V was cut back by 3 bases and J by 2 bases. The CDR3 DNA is TGTGCCAGCAGTTTTGTGGACAGGGCCAACTATGGCTACACCTTC. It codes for CASSFVDRANYGYTF.

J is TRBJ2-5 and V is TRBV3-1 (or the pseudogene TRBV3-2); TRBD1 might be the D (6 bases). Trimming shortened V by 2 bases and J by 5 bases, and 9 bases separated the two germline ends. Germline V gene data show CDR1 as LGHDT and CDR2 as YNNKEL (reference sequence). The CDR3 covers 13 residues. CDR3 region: CASSQQGTETQYF. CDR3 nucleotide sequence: TGTGCCAGCAGCCAACAGGGGACGGAGACCCAGTACTTC.

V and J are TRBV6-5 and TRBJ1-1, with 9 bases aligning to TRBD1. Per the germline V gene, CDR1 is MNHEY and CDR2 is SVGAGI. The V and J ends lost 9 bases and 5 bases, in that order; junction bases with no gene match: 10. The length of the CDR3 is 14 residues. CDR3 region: CASNRGTGRTEAFF. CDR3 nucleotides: TGTGCCAGTAATAGAGGGACAGGGAGGACTGAAGCTTTCTTT.

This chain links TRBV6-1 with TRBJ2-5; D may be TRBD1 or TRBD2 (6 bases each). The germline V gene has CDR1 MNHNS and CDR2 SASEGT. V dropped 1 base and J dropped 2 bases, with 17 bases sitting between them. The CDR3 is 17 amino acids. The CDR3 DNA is TGTGCCAGCAGTGAAGAACTGCGTGGAGGGGGTCAAGAGACCCAGTACTTC. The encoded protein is CASSEELRGGGQETQYF.

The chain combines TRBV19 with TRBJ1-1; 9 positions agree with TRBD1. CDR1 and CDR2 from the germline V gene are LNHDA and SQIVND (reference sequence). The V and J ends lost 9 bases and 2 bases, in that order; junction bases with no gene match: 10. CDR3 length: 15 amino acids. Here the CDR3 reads CASRNRGQRNTEAFF. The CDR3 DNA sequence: TGTGCCAGCCGAAACAGGGGGCAGCGAAACACTGAAGCTTTCTTT.

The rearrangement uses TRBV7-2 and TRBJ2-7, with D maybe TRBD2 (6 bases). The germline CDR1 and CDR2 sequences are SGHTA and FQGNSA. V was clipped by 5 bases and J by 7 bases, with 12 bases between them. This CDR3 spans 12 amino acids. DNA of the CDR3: TGTGCCAGCAGCGTTTCTGGAGGGGAGCAGTACGTC. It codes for CASSVSGGEQYV.

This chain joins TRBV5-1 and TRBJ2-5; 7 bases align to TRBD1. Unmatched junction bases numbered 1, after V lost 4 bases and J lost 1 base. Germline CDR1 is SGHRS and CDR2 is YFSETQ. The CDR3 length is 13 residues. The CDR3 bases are TGCGCCAGCAGCGGGGACAGCCAAGAGACCCAGTACTTC. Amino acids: CASSGDSQETQYF.

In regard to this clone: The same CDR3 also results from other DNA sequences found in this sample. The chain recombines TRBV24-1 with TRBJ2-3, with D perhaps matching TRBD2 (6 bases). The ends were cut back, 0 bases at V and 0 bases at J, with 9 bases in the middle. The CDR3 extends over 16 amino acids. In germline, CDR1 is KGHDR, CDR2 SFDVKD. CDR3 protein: CATSDLGGFSTDTQYF. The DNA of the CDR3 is TGTGCCACCAGTGATTTGGGGGGGTTTAGCACAGATACGCAGTATTTT.

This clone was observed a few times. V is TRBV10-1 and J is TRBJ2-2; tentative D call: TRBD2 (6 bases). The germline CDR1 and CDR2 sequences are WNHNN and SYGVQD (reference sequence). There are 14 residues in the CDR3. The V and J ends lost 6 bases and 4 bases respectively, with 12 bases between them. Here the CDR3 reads CASSTTAGTGELFF. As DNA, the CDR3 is TGCGCCAGCAGCACTACAGCGGGCACCGGGGAGCTGTTTTTT.

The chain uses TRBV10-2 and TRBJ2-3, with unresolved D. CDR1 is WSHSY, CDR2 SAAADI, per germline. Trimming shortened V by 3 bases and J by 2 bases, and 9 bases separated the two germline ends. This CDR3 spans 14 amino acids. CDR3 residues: CASSDFGYTDTQYF. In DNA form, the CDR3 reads TGCGCCAGCAGTGACTTCGGGTACACAGATACGCAGTATTTT.

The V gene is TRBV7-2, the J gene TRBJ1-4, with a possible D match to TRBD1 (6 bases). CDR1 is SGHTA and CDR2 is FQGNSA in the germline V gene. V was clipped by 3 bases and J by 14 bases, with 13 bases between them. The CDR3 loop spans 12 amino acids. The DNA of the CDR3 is TGTGCCAGCAGCTTCGGGGGCGTACCTCTGTTTTTT. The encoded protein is CASSFGGVPLFF.

CDR3 region: CSASRTLSYGYTF. The CDR3 region has the DNA TGCAGTGCTAGTAGGACCCTGAGCTATGGCTACACCTTC. The chain employs TRBV20-1 and TRBJ1-2; no definite D call. V lost 3 bases and J lost 4, with 12 bases in between. CDR3 length: 13 amino acids. Germline-derived CDR1 and CDR2 are DFQATT and SNEGSKA (reference sequence).

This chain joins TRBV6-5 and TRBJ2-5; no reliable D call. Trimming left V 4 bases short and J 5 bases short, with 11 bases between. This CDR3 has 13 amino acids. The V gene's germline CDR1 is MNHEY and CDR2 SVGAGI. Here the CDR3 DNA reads TGTGCCAGCAGTTTACACCTCCGGGAGACCCAGTACTTC. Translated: CASSLHLRETQYF.

CDR3 nucleotides: TGTGCCAGCAGCTTAACGGGCGGGGGACCTCGCACAGATACGCAGTATTTT. Its translation: CASSLTGGGPRTDTQYF. The chain has TRBV11-2 and TRBJ2-3; 7 nucleotides agree with TRBD2. Germline V gene lookup returns CDR1 SGHAT and CDR2 FQNNGV. V trimming: 2 bases; J trimming: 1 base; junction bases outside the gene matches: 9. CDR3 length: 17 residues. The full variable domain, completed using reference TRBV11-2 and TRBJ2-3, is EAGVAQSPRYKIIEKRQSVAFWCNPISGHATLYWYQQILGQGPKLLIQFQNNGVVDDSQLPKDRFSAERLKGVDSTLKIQPAKLEDSAVYLCASSLTGGGPRTDTQYFGPGTRLTVL.

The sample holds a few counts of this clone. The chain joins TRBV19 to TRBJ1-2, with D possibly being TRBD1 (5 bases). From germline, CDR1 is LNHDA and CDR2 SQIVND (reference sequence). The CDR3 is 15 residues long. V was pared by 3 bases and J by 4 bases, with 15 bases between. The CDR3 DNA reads TGTGCCAGTAGTATTACAGGATCCTGGGGCTATGGCTACACCTTC. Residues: CASSITGSWGYGYTF.

The CDR3 loop reads CASSQVTGSGNEQFF. CDR3 in DNA: TGTGCCAGCAGCCAAGTTACAGGGTCGGGTAATGAGCAGTTCTTC. This chain joins TRBV3-1 (or the pseudogene TRBV3-2) and TRBJ2-1; D is possibly TRBD1 (6 bases). The CDR3 extends over 15 amino acids. V lost 1 base and J lost 7, with 14 bases in between. CDR1 and CDR2 (germline): LGHDT, YNNKEL (reference sequence).

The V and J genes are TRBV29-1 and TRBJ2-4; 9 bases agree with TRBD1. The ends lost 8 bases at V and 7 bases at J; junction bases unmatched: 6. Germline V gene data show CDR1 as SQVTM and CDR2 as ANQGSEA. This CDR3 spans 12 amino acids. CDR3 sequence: CSYRDRVNIQYF. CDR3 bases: TGCAGCTACCGGGACAGGGTTAACATTCAGTACTTC.